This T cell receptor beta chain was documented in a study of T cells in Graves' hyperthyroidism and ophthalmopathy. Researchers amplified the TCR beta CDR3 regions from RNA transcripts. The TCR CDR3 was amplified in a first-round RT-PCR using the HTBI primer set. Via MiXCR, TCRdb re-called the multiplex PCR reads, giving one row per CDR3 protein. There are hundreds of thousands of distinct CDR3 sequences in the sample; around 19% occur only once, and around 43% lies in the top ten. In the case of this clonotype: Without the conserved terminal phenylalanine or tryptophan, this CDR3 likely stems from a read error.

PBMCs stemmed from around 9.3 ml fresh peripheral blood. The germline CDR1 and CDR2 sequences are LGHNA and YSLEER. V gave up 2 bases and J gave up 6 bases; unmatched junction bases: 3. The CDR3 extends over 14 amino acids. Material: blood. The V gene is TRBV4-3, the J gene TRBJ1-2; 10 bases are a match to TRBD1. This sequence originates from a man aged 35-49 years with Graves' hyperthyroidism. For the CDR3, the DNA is TGCGCCAGCAGCCAATTCGGGACAGGGGATGGCTACACCGTC. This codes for CASSQFGTGDGYTV.